This T cell receptor beta chain was sequenced during a study of blood T cell repertoires in COVID-19 (dated by TCRdb to 2020 to 2022). The study in broad terms: Collaborator samples came from the United States, Italy and Spain and covered acute and convalescent phases of COVID-19. Subjects who had been exposed to COVID-19, were actively infected with it, or had recovered from it provided the deeply sampled blood TCRbeta repertoires that made up the dataset. Where available, HLA class I and class II types were taken from metadata supplied by the sample provider and were not determined by assay-based typing. The prospective study material was composed of cDNA or gDNA derived from T cells, B-cell-depleted T cells, or PBMCs. The sample metadata nearly always contained a de-identified subject ID, COVID-19 status, age in years and sex. Samples were obtained from the ongoing ImmuneRACE study (first 160 participants) and from 1,254 subjects provided by 6 global collaborators. The repertoires were released in a freely available public database intended as a resource for research on the immune response to SARS-CoV-2. Overall results and qualifications from the work: How much clinical and demographic metadata was included differed by source and by participant, and the metadata was provided uncurated.

The collaborating institutions used their own protocols to collect whole blood in K2EDTA tubes. For TCRbeta analysis, collaborator samples were shipped as frozen whole blood, as isolated PBMCs, or as DNA extracted from either sample type. TCRbeta CDR3 regions were amplified from genomic DNA using the immunoSEQ Assay, a bias-controlled multiplex PCR. On the study's bioinformatics: Nucleated cell counts per sample were estimated from amplification of reference gene primers within the assay. To quantify the absolute abundance of each unique TCRbeta CDR3 rearrangement, sequence reads were collapsed and filtered. For each sample, productive Simpson clonality was calculated by taking the square root of Simpson's diversity index across productive rearrangements. TCRdb stores this immuneACCESS table with in-frame sequences only. Part of the clones is absent; in the studies checked, under half of the shortfall reflects unresolved V genes, and no reason is known for the rest. For V, J and clone size, that table is used; D and trimming come from the DNA. The sample profile shows some 160,000 clones; roughly four fifths of them were found once. Over 2% of the sample goes to the ten largest clones.

On this clone: It lacks a known antigen. There are no base qualities to consult, and no much larger clone falls within one base.

CDR1 SQVTM and CDR2 ANQGSEA are derived from the germline V gene. From its cysteine to its phenylalanine, the CDR3 spans 14 amino acids. The CDR3 DNA has 42 bases and is translated from base 1. After removal of 4 bases from V and 3 bases from J, the junction retains 5 bases not matched to a gene. In this chain, TRBV29-1 is recombined with TRBJ1-4, with 7 junctional bases fitting TRBD1. This TCR came from a woman of 80 years or more with acute or convalescent COVID-19. The sequenced material came from peripheral blood. The DNA sequence is TGCAGCGTTGGTTCAGGGACAGCTAATGAAAAACTGTTTTTT. Its protein reads: CSVGSGTANEKLFF.